This TCR beta chain originates from a study of T-cell memory formation after mild COVID-19. TCRdb reprocessed the 5' RACE reads via MiXCR and lists one record per CDR3 protein. The sample includes some 280,000 distinct CDR3 sequences, roughly 15% of them seen just once. The V segment lost 8 bases and the J segment 7 bases; nucleotides outside the gene matches: 8. This CDR3 has 13 amino acids. The germline V gene has CDR1 SGHTA and CDR2 FQGNSA. This chain uses TRBV7-2 with TRBJ1-1; 9 bases line up with TRBD1. This clonotype was sampled from a man between 18 and 29 years old who had mild COVID-19 (a few samples of this study predate the infection). Cell type and time point are not known. The sequenced sample consisted of PBMCs or a T cell subset sorted from them (not recorded which). CDR3 sequence: CASGRDREGEAFF. CDR3 coding DNA: TGTGCCAGCGGCCGGGACAGGGAGGGTGAAGCTTTCTTT.